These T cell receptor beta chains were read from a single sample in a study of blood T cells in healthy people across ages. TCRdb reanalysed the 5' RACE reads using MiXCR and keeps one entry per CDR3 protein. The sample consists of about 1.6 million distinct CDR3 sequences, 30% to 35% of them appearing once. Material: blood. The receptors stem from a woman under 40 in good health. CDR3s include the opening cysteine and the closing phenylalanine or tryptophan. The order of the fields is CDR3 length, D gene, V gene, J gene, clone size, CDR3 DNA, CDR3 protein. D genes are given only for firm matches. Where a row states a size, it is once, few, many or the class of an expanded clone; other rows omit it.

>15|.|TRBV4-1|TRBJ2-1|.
TGCGCCAGCAGCCAACCTGGCGGTATCTCCAATGAGCAGTTCTTC
CASSQPGGISNEQFF
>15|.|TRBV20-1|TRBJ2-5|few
TGCAGTGCCGACGCGAGGGGGGCCAATAAGGAGACCCAGTACTTC
CSADARGANKETQYF
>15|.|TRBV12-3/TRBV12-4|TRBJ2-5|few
TGTGCCAGCAGTTTGTCTCCAGGCAGGGGAGAGACCCAGTACTTC
CASSLSPGRGETQYF
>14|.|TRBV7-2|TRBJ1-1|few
TGTGCCAGCAGCAAAGGGGGTCAGAACACTGAAGCTTTCTTT
CASSKGGQNTEAFF
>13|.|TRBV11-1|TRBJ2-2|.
TGTGCCAGCAGCTTGGGGGAGGCCGGGGAGCTGTTTTTT
CASSLGEAGELFF
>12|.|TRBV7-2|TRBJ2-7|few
TGTGCCAGCAGCTTTTGGACCTACGAGCAGTACTTC
CASSFWTYEQYF
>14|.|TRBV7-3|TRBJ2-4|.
TGTGCCAGCAATCGGAGGGGCAGGAAAAACATTCAGTACTTC
CASNRRGRKNIQYF
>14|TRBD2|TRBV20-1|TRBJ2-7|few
TGCAGTGCTAGAGGGACTAGCGGGAGGGGAGAGCAGTACTTC
CSARGTSGRGEQYF
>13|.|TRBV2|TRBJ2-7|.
TGTGCCAGCGGCGGCCGGGAGACCTACGAGCAGTACTTC
CASGGRETYEQYF
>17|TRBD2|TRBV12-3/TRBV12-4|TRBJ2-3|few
TGTGCCAGCCGATACGGGACTAGCGGGATGGGAACAGATACGCAGTATTTT
CASRYGTSGMGTDTQYF
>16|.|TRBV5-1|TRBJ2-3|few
TGCGCCAGCAGCTTGGCCGAGGGACCGGGCACAGATACGCAGTATTTT
CASSLAEGPGTDTQYF
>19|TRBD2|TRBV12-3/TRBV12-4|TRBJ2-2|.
TGTGCCAGCAGTGCAGACCCAACCCTCGCGGGGGGATACACCGGGGAGCTGTTTTTT
CASSADPTLAGGYTGELFF
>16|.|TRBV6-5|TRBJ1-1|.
TGTGCCAGCAACCTCCGAAATTTGGGAGGGACAACTGAAGCTTTCTTT
CASNLRNLGGTTEAFF
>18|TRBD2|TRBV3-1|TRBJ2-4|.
TGTGCCAGCAGCCTTACACGACTAGCGGCAACGGCCAAAAACATTCAGTACTTC
CASSLTRLAATAKNIQYF
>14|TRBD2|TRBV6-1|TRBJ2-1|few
TGTGCCAGCAGTGAGCGGGAGTGGAACAATGAGCAGTTCTTC
CASSEREWNNEQFF
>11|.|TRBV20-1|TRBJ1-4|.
TGCAGTGGGGGGCTAGGAGAAAAACTGTTTTTT
CSGGLGEKLFF
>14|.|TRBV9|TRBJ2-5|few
TGTGCCAGCAGCGTAGGGGTTGTCGAAGAGACCCAGTACTTC
CASSVGVVEETQYF
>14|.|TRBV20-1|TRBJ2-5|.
TGCAGTGCCGCCACGTTGGGGTATCAAGAGACCCAGTACTTC
CSAATLGYQETQYF
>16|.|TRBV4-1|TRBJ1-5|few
TGCGCCAGCAGCCAAGACGGCCCCTATAGCAATCAGCCCCAGCATTTT
CASSQDGPYSNQPQHF
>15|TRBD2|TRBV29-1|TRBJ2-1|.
TGCAGCGTTACCACGCTAGCGGGACCGAACAATGAGCAGTTCTTC
CSVTTLAGPNNEQFF
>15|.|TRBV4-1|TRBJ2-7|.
TGCGCCAGCAGCCAAAGACTGCCCCCTACCTACGAGCAGTACTTC
CASSQRLPPTYEQYF
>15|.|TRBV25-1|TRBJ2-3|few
TGTGCCAGCAGTGAACCTCGGACAGTGGCAGATACGCAGTATTTT
CASSEPRTVADTQYF
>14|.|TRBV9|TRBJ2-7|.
TGTGCCAGTGGGGGGGCCGGAGACTCCTACGAGCAGTACTTC
CASGGAGDSYEQYF
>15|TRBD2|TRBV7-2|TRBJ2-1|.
TGTGCCAGCAGCGGAAGCGGGGGCCCCTGGGTTGAGCAGTTCTTC
CASSGSGGPWVEQFF
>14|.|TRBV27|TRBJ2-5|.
TGTGCCAGCAGTCCGGAGGGGCAGGGGGAGACCCAGTACTTC
CASSPEGQGETQYF
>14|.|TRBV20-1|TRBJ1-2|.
TGCAGTGCCTCTAAAGGGGGAATACTTGGTGGCTACACCTTC
CSASKGGILGGYTF
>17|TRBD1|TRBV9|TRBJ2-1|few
TGTGCCAGCAGCGTAGACCCGCAGGGGGCCTCCTACAATGAGCAGTTCTTC
CASSVDPQGASYNEQFF
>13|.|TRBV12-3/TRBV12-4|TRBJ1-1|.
TGTGCCACCGCGGCCCAACCCTTCACTGAAGCTTTCTTT
CATAAQPFTEAFF
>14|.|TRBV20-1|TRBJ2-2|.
TGCAGTGCTAGAGATGCCACCAGCATTGGGGAGCTGTTTTTT
CSARDATSIGELFF
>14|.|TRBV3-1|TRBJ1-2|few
TGTGCCAGCAGAACCGGTGGGAGTTACTATGGCTACACCTTC
CASRTGGSYYGYTF
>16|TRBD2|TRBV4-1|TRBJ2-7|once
TGCGCCAGCAGTCAAGATCTAGCGGGAGGGGGCAATGAGCAGTACTTC
CASSQDLAGGGNEQYF
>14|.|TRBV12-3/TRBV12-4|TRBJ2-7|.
TGTGCCAGCAGTGTAGTAGGGGGGGCTTACGAGCAGTACTTC
CASSVVGGAYEQYF
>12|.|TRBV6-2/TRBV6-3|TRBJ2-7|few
TGTGCCACCGAGGACAACTCCTACGAGCAGTACTTC
CATEDNSYEQYF
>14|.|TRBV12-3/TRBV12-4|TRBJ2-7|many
TGTGCCAGCAGTCAGGGACACAGCTCCTACGAGCAGTACTTC
CASSQGHSSYEQYF
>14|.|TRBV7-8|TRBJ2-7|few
TGTGCCAGCAGCTTATTCGGGGTAAACTACGAGCAGTACTTC
CASSLFGVNYEQYF
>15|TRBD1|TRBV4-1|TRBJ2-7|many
TGCGCCAGCAGCCATCACCGGGACAGGGGATACGAGCAGTACTTC
CASSHHRDRGYEQYF
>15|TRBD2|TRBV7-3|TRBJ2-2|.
TGTGCCAGCAGTTTTAGCGGGGAGAACACCGGGGAGCTGTTTTTT
CASSFSGENTGELFF